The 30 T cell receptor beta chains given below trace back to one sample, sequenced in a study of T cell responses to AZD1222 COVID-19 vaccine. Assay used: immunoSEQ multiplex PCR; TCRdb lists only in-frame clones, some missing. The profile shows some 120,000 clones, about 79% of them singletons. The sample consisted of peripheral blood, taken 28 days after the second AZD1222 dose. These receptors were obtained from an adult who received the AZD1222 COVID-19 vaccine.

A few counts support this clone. The CDR3 loop is CASSLTVVRETYGYTF. In DNA form, the CDR3 reads TGTGCCAGTAGTTTGACAGTCGTACGAGAAACCTATGGCTACACCTTC. The J gene is TRBJ1-2, the V gene TRBV19, with TRBD1 as a possible D gene (5 bases). The CDR3 spans 16 residues. Germline V CDR1 and CDR2: LNHDA, SQIVND (reference sequence). V was cut by 5 bases and J by 4 bases, with 20 bases left in between. The variable domain in full, completed from reference TRBV19 and TRBJ1-2, reads DGGITQSPKYLFRKEGQNVTLSCEQNLNHDAMYWYRQDPGQGLRLIYYSQIVNDFQKGDIAEGYSVSREKKESFPLTVTSAQKNPTAFYLCASSLTVVRETYGYTFGSGTRLTVV.

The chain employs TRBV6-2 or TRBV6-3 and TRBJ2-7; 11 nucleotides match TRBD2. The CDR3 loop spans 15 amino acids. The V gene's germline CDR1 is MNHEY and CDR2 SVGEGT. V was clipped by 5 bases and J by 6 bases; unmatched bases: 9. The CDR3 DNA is TGTGCCAGCAGTACAGCCTTCGGACTAGCGGGCGAGCAGTACTTC. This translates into CASSTAFGLAGEQYF.

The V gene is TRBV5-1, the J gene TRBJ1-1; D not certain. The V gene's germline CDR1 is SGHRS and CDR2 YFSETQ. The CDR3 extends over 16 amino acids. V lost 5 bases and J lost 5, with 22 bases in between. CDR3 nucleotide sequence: TGCGCCAGCAGATTTGTGGGCCAAATTGGAGGGACTGAAGCTTTCTTT. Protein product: CASRFVGQIGGTEAFF.

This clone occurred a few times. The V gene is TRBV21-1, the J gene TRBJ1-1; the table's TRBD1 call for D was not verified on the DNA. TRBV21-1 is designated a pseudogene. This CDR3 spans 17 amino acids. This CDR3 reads CASSKSQAGAYYTEAFF. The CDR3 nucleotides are TGTGCCAGCAGCAAAAGCCAGGCAGGGGCGTATTACACTGAAGCTTTCTTT.

CDR3: CASGSIGAAGAHTDTQYF. CDR3 nucleotides: TGTGCCAGCGGCTCAATCGGGGCAGCGGGGGCCCACACAGATACGCAGTATTTT. V usage is TRBV7-2 and J usage is TRBJ2-3, with TRBD2 matching 8 bases. The CDR3 is made up of 18 amino acids. V was clipped by 8 bases and J by 2 bases; unmatched bases: 18. CDR1 is SGHTA, CDR2 FQGNSA, per germline.

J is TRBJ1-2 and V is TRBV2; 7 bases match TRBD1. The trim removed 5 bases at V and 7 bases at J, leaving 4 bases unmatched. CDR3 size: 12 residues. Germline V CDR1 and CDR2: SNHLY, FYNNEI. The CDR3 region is CASSPQGTGYTF. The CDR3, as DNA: TGTGCCAGCAGTCCACAGGGGACTGGCTACACCTTC.

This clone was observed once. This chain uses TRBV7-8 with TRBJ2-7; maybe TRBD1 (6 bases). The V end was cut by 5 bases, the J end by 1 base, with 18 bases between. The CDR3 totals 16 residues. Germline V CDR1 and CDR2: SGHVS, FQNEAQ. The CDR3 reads CASSLPGDTGSYEQYF. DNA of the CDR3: TGTGCCAGCAGCCTACCAGGGGACACAGGGTCCTACGAGCAGTACTTC.

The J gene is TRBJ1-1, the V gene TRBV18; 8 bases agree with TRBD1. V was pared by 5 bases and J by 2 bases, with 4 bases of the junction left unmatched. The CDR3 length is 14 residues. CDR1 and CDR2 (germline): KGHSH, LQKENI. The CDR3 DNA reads TGTGCCAGCTCATTCGGACAGGGCAACACTGAAGCTTTCTTT. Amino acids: CASSFGQGNTEAFF.

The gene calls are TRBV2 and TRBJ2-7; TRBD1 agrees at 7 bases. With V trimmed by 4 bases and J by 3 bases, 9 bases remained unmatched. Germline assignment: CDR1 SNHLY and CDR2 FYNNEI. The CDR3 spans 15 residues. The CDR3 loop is CASSAPGGGGYEQYF. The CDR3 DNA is TGTGCCAGCAGTGCGCCAGGGGGTGGAGGCTACGAGCAGTACTTC.

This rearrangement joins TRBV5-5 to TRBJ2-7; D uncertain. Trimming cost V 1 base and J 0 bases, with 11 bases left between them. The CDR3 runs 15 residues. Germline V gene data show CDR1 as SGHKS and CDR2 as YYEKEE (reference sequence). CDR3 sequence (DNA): TGTGCCAGCAGCTTGAGACTCCCCAGCTCCTACGAGCAGTACTTC. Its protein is CASSLRLPSSYEQYF.

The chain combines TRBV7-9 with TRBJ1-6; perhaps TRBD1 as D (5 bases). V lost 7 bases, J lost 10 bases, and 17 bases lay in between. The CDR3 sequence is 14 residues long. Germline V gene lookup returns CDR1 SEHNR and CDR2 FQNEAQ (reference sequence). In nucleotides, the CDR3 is TGTGCCAGCATCCCGGGGCAGGGAAAATCACCCCTCCACTTT. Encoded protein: CASIPGQGKSPLHF.

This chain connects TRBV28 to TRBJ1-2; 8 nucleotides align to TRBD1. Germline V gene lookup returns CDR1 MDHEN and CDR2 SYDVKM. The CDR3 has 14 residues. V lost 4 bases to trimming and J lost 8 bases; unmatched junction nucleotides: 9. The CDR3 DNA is TGTGCCAGCAGTTGGCCAGGGGGCGTTGGGGGCTACACCTTC. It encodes CASSWPGGVGGYTF.

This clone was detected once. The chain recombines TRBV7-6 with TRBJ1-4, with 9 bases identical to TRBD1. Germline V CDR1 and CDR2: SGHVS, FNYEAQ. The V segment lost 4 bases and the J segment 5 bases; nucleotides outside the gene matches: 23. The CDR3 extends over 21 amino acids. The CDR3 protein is CASSSRPWDRAGKRINEKLFF. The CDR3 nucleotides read TGTGCCAGCAGCTCCAGACCTTGGGACAGGGCTGGGAAGCGGATCAATGAAAAACTGTTTTTT.

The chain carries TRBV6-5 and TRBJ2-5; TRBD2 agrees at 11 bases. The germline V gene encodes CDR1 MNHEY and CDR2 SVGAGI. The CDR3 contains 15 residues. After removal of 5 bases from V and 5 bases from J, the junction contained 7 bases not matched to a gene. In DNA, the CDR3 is TGTGCCAGCAGTCGGACTAGCGGGTCTTGGGAGACCCAGTACTTC. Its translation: CASSRTSGSWETQYF.

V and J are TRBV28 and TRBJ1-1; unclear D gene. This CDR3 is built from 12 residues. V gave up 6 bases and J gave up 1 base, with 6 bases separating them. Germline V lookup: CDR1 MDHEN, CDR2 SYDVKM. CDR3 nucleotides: TGTGCCAGCAGGCGAACGAACACTGAAGCTTTCTTT. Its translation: CASRRTNTEAFF. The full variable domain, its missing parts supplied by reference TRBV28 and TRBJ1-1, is DVKVTQSSRYLVKRTGEKVFLECVQDMDHENMFWYRQDPGLGLRLIYFSYDVKMKEKGDIPEGYSVSREKKERFSLILESASTNQTSMYLCASRRTNTEAFFGQGTRLTVV.

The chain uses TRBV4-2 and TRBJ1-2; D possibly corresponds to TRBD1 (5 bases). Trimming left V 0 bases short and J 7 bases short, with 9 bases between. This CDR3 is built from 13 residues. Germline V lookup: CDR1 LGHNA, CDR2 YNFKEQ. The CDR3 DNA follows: TGTGCCAGCAGCCAAGATTGGGGGGGTGGCTACACCTTC. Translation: CASSQDWGGGYTF.

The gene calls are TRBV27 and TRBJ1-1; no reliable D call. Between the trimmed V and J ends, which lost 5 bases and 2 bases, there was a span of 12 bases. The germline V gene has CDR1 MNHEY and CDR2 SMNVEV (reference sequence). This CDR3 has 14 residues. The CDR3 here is CASSQQTSNTEAFF. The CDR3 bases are TGTGCCAGCAGTCAACAGACTAGTAACACTGAAGCTTTCTTT.

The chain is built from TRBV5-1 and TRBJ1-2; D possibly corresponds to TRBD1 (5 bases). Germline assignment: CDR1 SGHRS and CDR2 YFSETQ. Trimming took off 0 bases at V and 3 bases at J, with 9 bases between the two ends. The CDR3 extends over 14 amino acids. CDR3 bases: TGCGCCAGCAGCTTGGCCGGGGCAGACTATGGCTACACCTTC. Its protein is CASSLAGADYGYTF.

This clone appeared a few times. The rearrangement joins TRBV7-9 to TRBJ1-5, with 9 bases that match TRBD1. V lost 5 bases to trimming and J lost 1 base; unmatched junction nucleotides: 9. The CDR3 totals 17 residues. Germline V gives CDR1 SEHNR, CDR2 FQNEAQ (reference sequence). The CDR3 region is CASSPWDRVGSNQPQHF. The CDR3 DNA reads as TGTGCCAGCAGCCCCTGGGACAGGGTGGGCAGCAATCAGCCCCAGCATTTT.

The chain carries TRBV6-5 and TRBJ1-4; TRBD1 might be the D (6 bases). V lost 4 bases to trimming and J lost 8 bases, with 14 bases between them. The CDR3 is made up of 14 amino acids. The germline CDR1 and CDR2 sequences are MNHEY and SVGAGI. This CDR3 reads CASSLGGFKEKLFF. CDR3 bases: TGTGCCAGCAGTTTAGGGGGTTTCAAAGAAAAACTGTTTTTT.

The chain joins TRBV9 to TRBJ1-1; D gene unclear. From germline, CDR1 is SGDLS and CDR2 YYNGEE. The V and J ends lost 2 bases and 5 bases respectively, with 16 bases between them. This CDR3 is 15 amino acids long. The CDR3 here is CASSVGFTGSTEAFF. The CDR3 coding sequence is TGTGCCAGCAGCGTCGGATTTACGGGGTCAACTGAAGCTTTCTTT.

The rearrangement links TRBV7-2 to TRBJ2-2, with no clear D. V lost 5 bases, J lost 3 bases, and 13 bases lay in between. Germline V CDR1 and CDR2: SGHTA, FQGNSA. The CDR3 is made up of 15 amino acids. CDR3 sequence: CASSPGGLYTGELFF. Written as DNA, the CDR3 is TGTGCCAGCAGCCCCGGTGGGCTATACACCGGGGAGCTGTTTTTT.

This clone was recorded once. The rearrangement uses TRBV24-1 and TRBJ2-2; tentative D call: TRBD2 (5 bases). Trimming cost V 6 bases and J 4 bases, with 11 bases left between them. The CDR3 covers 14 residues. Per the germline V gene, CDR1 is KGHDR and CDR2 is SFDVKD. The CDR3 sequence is CATSRSGSTGELFF. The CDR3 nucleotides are TGTGCCACCAGTAGAAGCGGTAGCACCGGGGAGCTGTTTTTT.

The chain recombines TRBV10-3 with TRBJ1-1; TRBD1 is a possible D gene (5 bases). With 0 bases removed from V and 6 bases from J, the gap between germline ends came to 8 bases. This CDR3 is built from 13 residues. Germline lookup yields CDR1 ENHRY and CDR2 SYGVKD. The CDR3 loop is CAISESGGAEAFF. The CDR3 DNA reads TGTGCCATCAGTGAGTCCGGGGGGGCTGAAGCTTTCTTT.

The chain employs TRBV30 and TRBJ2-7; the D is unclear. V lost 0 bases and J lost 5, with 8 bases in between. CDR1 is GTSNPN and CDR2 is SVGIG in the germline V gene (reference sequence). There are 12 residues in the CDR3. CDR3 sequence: CAWSVHLNEQYF. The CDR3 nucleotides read TGTGCCTGGAGTGTACATCTCAACGAGCAGTACTTC. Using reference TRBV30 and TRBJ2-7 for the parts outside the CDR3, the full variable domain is SQTIHQWPATLVQPVGSPLSLECTVEGTSNPNLYWYRQAAGRGLQLLFYSVGIGQISSEVPQNLSASRPQDRQFILSSKKLLLSDSGFYLCAWSVHLNEQYFGPGTRLTVT.

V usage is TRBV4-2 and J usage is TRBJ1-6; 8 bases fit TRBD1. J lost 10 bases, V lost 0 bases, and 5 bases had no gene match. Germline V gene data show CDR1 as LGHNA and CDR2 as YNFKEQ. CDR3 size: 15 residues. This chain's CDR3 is CASSQEDREGSPLHF. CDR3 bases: TGTGCCAGCAGCCAAGAGGACAGGGAAGGATCACCCCTCCACTTT.

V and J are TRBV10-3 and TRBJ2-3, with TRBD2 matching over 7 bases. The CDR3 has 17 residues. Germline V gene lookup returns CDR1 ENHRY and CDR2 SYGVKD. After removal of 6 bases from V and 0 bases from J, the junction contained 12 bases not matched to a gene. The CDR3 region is CAIRGSPSGASTDTQYF. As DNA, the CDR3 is TGTGCCATCAGGGGTAGTCCCAGCGGGGCGAGCACAGATACGCAGTATTTT.

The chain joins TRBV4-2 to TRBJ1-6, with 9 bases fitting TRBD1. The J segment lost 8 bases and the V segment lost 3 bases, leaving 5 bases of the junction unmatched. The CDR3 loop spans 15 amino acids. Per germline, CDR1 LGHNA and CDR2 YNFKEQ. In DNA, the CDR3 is TGTGCCAGCAGCCAGTACCGGGACAGGGATTCACCCCTCCACTTT. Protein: CASSQYRDRDSPLHF.

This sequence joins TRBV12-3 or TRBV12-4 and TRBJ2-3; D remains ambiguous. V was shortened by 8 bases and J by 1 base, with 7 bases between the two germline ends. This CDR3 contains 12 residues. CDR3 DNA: TGTGCCAGCCGCCAGGGCACAGATACGCAGTATTTT. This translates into CASRQGTDTQYF.

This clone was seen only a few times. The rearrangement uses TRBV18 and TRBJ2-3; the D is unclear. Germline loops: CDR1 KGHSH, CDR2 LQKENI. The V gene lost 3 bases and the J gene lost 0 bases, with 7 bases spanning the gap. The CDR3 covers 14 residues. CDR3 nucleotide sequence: TGTGCCAGCTCACCGAGCTCGAGCACAGATACGCAGTATTTT. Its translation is CASSPSSSTDTQYF.